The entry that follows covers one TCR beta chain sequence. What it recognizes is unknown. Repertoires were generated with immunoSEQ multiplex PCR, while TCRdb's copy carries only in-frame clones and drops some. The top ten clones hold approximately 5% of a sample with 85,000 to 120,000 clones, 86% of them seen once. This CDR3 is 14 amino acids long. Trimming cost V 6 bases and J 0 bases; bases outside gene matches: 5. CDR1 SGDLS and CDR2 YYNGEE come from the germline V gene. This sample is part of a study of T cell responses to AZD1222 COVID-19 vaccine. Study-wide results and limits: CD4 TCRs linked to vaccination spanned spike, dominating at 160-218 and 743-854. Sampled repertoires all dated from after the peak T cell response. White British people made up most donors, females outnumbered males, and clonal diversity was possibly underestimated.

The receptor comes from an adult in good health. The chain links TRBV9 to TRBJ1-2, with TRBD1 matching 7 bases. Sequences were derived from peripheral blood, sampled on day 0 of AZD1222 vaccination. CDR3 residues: CASTQGGANYGYTF. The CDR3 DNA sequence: TGTGCCAGCACCCAGGGGGGAGCTAACTATGGCTACACCTTC.